One and the same sample provided the 25 T cell receptor beta chains below, sequenced in a study of T cells after yellow fever vaccination. TCRdb reanalysed the 5' RACE reads using MiXCR and keeps one entry per CDR3 protein. The sample contains about 320,000 distinct CDR3 sequences, approximately 4% of which appear only once. The material sequenced was PBMCs, taken 15 days after the yellow fever booster vaccination. These receptors all come from a man aged 18 to 29 who received the YFV17D yellow fever vaccine.

This clonotype was found many times. This sequence joins TRBV25-1 and TRBJ2-2; D possibly corresponds to TRBD2 (6 bases). Germline V gives CDR1 MGHDK, CDR2 SYGVNS. The CDR3 loop spans 14 amino acids. The V end lost 5 bases, the J end lost 4 bases, and 11 bases lay between the germline ends. CDR3 nucleotide sequence: TGTGCCAGCAGTCCTAGGACTATCACCGGGGAGCTGTTTTTT. Protein: CASSPRTITGELFF.

This clonotype appeared many times. The chain carries TRBV10-3 and TRBJ1-1, with D perhaps matching TRBD1 (6 bases). Trimming took 3 bases from V and 0 from J, leaving 11 bases between them. CDR1 and CDR2 (germline): ENHRY, SYGVKD. The CDR3 is made up of 15 amino acids. The CDR3 nucleotides are TGTGCCATCAGTGATGGGAACAGGGTGAACACTGAAGCTTTCTTT. Translation: CAISDGNRVNTEAFF.

CDR3 coding DNA: TGTGCCAGCAGTTACTCGAACGAGAATCAGCCCCAGCATTTT. This sequence encodes CASSYSNENQPQHF. V usage is TRBV6-5 and J usage is TRBJ1-5; D unclear. Trimming took off 0 bases at V and 4 bases at J, with 7 bases between the two ends. The CDR3 runs to 14 residues. Germline assignment: CDR1 MNHEY and CDR2 SVGAGI.

This clonotype was counted ten times or more. V and J are TRBV5-1 and TRBJ2-2; no definite D call. CDR1 and CDR2 (germline): SGHRS, YFSETQ. CDR3 length equals 15 residues. Trimming left V 4 bases short and J 4 bases short, with 14 bases between. The CDR3 sequence is CASSGPVVSTGELFF. CDR3 nucleotide sequence: TGCGCCAGCAGCGGGCCCGTCGTCAGCACCGGGGAGCTGTTTTTT.

There are many counts of this clonotype. J is TRBJ1-5 and V is TRBV6-2 or TRBV6-3; D possibly corresponds to TRBD1 (5 bases). Germline-derived CDR1 and CDR2 are MNHEY and SVGEGT. This CDR3 spans 15 amino acids. V was trimmed by 7 bases and J by 2 bases, leaving 15 bases between them. The CDR3 DNA follows: TGTGCCAGCACCGGGAGGGGTACGCGCAATCAGCCCCAGCATTTT. Protein sequence: CASTGRGTRNQPQHF.

The rearrangement uses TRBV12-3 or TRBV12-4 and TRBJ2-1, with D possibly being TRBD1 (7 bases). The CDR3 spans 14 residues. V lost 3 bases and J 7 bases, leaving 13 bases between the germline ends. CDR3 residues: CASSFSRGANEQFF. The CDR3 bases are TGTGCCAGCAGTTTCTCCAGGGGGGCAAATGAGCAGTTCTTC.

This clonotype was observed a handful of times. This chain uses TRBV4-1 with TRBJ2-7; D remains ambiguous. The CDR3 has 15 amino acids. Germline V gene sequence: CDR1 MGHRA, CDR2 YSYEKL. Trimming took off 0 bases at V and 2 bases at J, with 11 bases between the two ends. The CDR3 DNA follows: TGCGCCAGCAGCCAAGATCTCCCCCAGCCCTACGAGCAGTACGTC. Translating it yields CASSQDLPQPYEQYV.

This clonotype was seen a handful of times. The chain has TRBV4-1 and TRBJ1-4; D not certain. The CDR3 contains 15 residues. CDR1 MGHRA and CDR2 YSYEKL come from the germline V gene. Deletions cut 1 base from V and 4 bases from J, with 10 bases between. The CDR3 protein is CASSQGAAFNEKLFF. As DNA, the CDR3 is TGCGCCAGCAGCCAAGGGGCAGCCTTTAATGAAAAACTGTTTTTT.

This clonotype was observed at least ten times. CDR3 sequence (DNA): TGCGCCAGCAGCCAATACACTAGCGGGGGGACAGATACGCAGTATTTT. Protein product: CASSQYTSGGTDTQYF. The rearrangement links TRBV4-3 to TRBJ2-3; 12 bases agree with TRBD2. V shed 2 bases, J shed 3 bases, and the junction held 3 bases outside the gene matches. The germline gives CDR1 LGHNA, CDR2 YSLEER. CDR3 length equals 16 residues.

Only a few counts were recorded for this clonotype. The chain combines TRBV7-2 with TRBJ2-5; 9 bases fit TRBD1. V lost 0 bases to trimming and J lost 5 bases; unmatched junction nucleotides: 13. The CDR3 is made up of 18 amino acids. The germline gives CDR1 SGHTA, CDR2 FQGNSA. The CDR3, as DNA: TGTGCCAGCAGCTTAGCGGGACAGGGTCTTGCAGGCAGGGAGACCCAGTACTTC. Amino acids: CASSLAGQGLAGRETQYF.

This clonotype was observed a handful of times. This chain joins TRBV10-3 and TRBJ1-5; possible D gene TRBD1, 5 bases. This CDR3 comprises 15 residues. The germline V gene has CDR1 ENHRY and CDR2 SYGVKD. Trimming removed 6 bases at V and 4 bases at J, with 16 bases between. Here the CDR3 DNA reads TGTGCCATCAGCCAGGGAGCGGGGTTTAATCAGCCCCAGCATTTT. Amino acids: CAISQGAGFNQPQHF.

J is TRBJ2-1 and V is TRBV27, with TRBD1 matching 7 bases. The germline V gene has CDR1 MNHEY and CDR2 SMNVEV (reference sequence). The J segment lost 8 bases and the V segment lost 2 bases, leaving 12 bases of the junction unmatched. This CDR3 is built from 16 residues. The CDR3 DNA follows: TGTGCCAGCAGTTTACTGGGGACAGCTAAGGACTATGAGCAGTTCTTC. It encodes CASSLLGTAKDYEQFF.

This clonotype was detected ten times or more. The chain couples TRBV18 to TRBJ1-1, with TRBD1 as a possible D gene (5 bases). Germline CDR1 KGHSH, CDR2 LQKENI. CDR3 length equals 15 residues. V gave up 0 bases and J gave up 1 base, with 9 bases separating them. In nucleotides, the CDR3 is TGTGCCAGCTCACCACCTGGCGGGGGGAACACTGAAGCTTTCTTT. This codes for CASSPPGGGNTEAFF.

This clonotype was seen repeatedly, ten times or more. The V call is TRBV20-1, the J call TRBJ1-6, with D unclear. The CDR3 runs to 14 residues. Germline V CDR1 and CDR2: DFQATT, SNEGSKA (reference sequence). V lost 0 bases, J lost 9 bases, and 12 bases lay in between. As DNA, the CDR3 is TGCAGTGCTAGAGATCAATCGAGATTTTCACCCCTCCACTTT. This encodes CSARDQSRFSPLHF.

This clonotype has more than one count but fewer than ten. The gene calls are TRBV15 and TRBJ1-2; 8 bases match TRBD1. The CDR3 is made up of 14 amino acids. CDR1 is LNHNV, CDR2 YYDKDF, per germline (reference sequence). Trimming at V came to 5 bases and at J to 6 bases, leaving 8 bases not matched to a gene. In nucleotides, the CDR3 is TGTGCCACCAGCGGACCTGACAGGGGTCATGGCTACACCTTC. The encoded protein is CATSGPDRGHGYTF.

This clonotype was seen at least ten times. The gene calls are TRBV11-2 and TRBJ1-1; D is possibly TRBD1 (6 bases). CDR1 is SGHAT and CDR2 is FQNNGV in the germline V gene. V lost 1 base, J lost 5 bases, and 17 bases lay in between. The CDR3 spans 16 residues. The CDR3 spells CASSLVAGVGGTEAFF. CDR3 DNA: TGTGCCAGCAGCTTAGTGGCAGGGGTTGGGGGAACTGAAGCTTTCTTT.

CDR3 sequence: CASSPPETRYTEAFF. The CDR3 nucleotides are TGTGCCAGCTCACCACCCGAAACGAGGTACACTGAAGCTTTCTTT. The chain employs TRBV18 and TRBJ1-1; D not certain. Germline loops: CDR1 KGHSH, CDR2 LQKENI. Trimming cost V 0 bases and J 3 bases, with 11 bases left between them. There are 15 residues in the CDR3.

The chain is built from TRBV7-8 and TRBJ2-7; 9 positions match TRBD1. Germline CDR1 SGHVS, CDR2 FQNEAQ. V dropped 3 bases and J dropped 1; count of bases not matched to a gene: 13. The CDR3 is 18 amino acids. CDR3 bases: TGTGCCAGCAGCTTGTCGACAGGGGGAGGGTTCTGGTCCTACGAGCAGTACGTC. Translating it yields CASSLSTGGGFWSYEQYV.

This clonotype showed up just a few times. The chain uses TRBV12-3 or TRBV12-4 and TRBJ2-7; D is undetermined. Between the trimmed V and J ends, which lost 4 bases and 0 bases, there was a span of 10 bases. The length of the CDR3 is 14 residues. CDR3 coding DNA: TGTGCCAGCAGTTATAACGGGCCCTCCTACGAGCAGTACGTC. It encodes CASSYNGPSYEQYV.

This clonotype was seen repeatedly, ten times or more. The chain joins TRBV18 to TRBJ1-2; D might be TRBD1 (6 bases). CDR1 is KGHSH, CDR2 LQKENI, per germline. This CDR3 has 15 amino acids. Trimming shortened V by 4 bases and J by 4 bases, and 16 bases separated the two germline ends. The CDR3 DNA reads TGTGCCAGCTCACGGTCAGCCCGGGACACCTATGGCTACACCTTC. This encodes CASSRSARDTYGYTF.

This clonotype appeared many times. The gene calls are TRBV5-1 and TRBJ1-2, with D perhaps matching TRBD1 (5 bases). Trimming left V 5 bases short and J 5 bases short, with 13 bases between. The CDR3 is 13 residues long. The germline V gene encodes CDR1 SGHRS and CDR2 YFSETQ. CDR3 DNA: TGCGCCAGCAGTTTCGACGGGGGATATGGCTACACCTTC. It encodes CASSFDGGYGYTF.

This clonotype has a count of ten or more. CDR3: CASSYSSGNGGPLHF. The CDR3 DNA reads TGTGCCAGCAGTTACTCATCCGGGAATGGGGGACCCCTCCACTTT. The rearrangement uses TRBV6-5 and TRBJ1-6; a possible D gene is TRBD1 (5 bases). V was shortened by 0 bases and J by 12 bases, with 15 bases between the two germline ends. Per germline, CDR1 MNHEY and CDR2 SVGAGI. The CDR3 has 15 residues.

This clonotype was seen many times. V is TRBV3-1 and J is TRBJ1-1; unclear D gene. The CDR3 covers 13 residues. V lost 1 base and J 9 bases, leaving 12 bases between the germline ends. CDR1 LGHDT and CDR2 YNNKEL come from the germline V gene (reference sequence). The CDR3 spells CASSQARTGKAFF. The CDR3, as DNA: TGTGCCAGCAGCCAAGCACGGACCGGGAAAGCTTTCTTT.

This clonotype was found a few times. The rearrangement joins TRBV6-5 to TRBJ2-5, with 7 bases that match TRBD2. CDR1 and CDR2 from the germline V gene are MNHEY and SVGAGI. CDR3 length equals 15 residues. J gave up 3 bases and V 3 bases, and 7 bases lay outside the gene matches. The DNA of the CDR3 is TGTGCCAGCAGTTATCGACTAGCACAGAAAGAGACCCAGTACTTC. This gives the protein CASSYRLAQKETQYF.

This clonotype showed up many times. J is TRBJ2-5 and V is TRBV7-9; 9 nucleotides line up with TRBD1. Germline CDR1 reads SEHNR; CDR2 reads FQNEAQ (reference sequence). Unmatched junction bases numbered 4, after V lost 3 bases and J lost 5 bases. The CDR3 contains 14 residues. For the CDR3, the DNA is TGTGCCAGCAGCTTCGGGACAGGGCGCGAGACCCAGTACTTC. It yields the protein CASSFGTGRETQYF.